One sample yielded the 28 T cell receptor beta chains listed below, sequenced in a study of neoadjuvant anti-PD-1 for oral cavity cancer (dated by TCRdb to about 2021). The sample's time point, from its label and the paper: after neoadjuvant nivolumab, at surgical resection. Library preparation employed the immunoSEQ multiplex PCR assay. Entries here come from immuneACCESS through TCRdb and include only in-frame sequences with V and J called. Some clones fail to appear in such tables; in the studies checked, an unresolved V gene covers under half of the shortfall, and the cause of the remainder is unknown. For this sample the table gives about 24,000 clones, of which over 20% were detected only once. The ten most abundant clones make up about 16% of the sample. The sequenced sample was tumor tissue, obtained after nivolumab (anti-PD-1) treatment. These receptors were obtained from a person between 35 and 79 years old with oral cavity squamous cell carcinoma.

This clone occurred a few times. The chain has TRBV10-3 and TRBJ2-2; the D call may be TRBD1 or TRBD2 (5 bases each). V was clipped by 3 bases and J by 3 bases, with 20 bases between them. Germline V gene sequence: CDR1 ENHRY, CDR2 SYGVKD. This CDR3 has 18 amino acids. Here the CDR3 DNA reads TGTGCCATCAGTGACTACGAGGCTTCGGGGCAGTACACCGGGGAGCTGTTTTTT. It translates to CAISDYEASGQYTGELFF.

This clone was found a few times. The V call is TRBV5-4, the J call TRBJ1-6; D not resolved. V was trimmed by 4 bases and J by 10 bases, leaving 15 bases between them. The germline V gene encodes CDR1 SGHNT and CDR2 YYREEE (reference sequence). The length of the CDR3 is 14 residues. CDR3 region: CASSGNSGGSPLHF. The DNA for the CDR3 is TGTGCCAGCAGCGGTAACAGCGGTGGATCACCCCTCCACTTT.

V and J are TRBV4-1 and TRBJ1-2; D is possibly TRBD1 (5 bases). The CDR3 contains 17 residues. Trimming removed 4 bases from V and 0 bases from J, with 18 bases in between. In germline, CDR1 is MGHRA, CDR2 YSYEKL. As DNA, the CDR3 is TGCGCCAGCAGCCTCTCCTTGGGGACTCAAGCTAACTATGGCTACACCTTC. Its protein product is CASSLSLGTQANYGYTF.

This clone was observed many times. The chain recombines TRBV23-1 with TRBJ1-5, with a possible D match to TRBD1 (6 bases). TRBV23-1 is sorted into the ORF group, with uncertain function. CDR3 length: 17 residues. Deletions cut 6 bases from V and 6 bases from J, with 24 bases between. The CDR3 DNA is TGCGCCAGCAGCCAGGGGTGTGACAGGAGAGGAGTTCAGCCCCAGCATTTT. This codes for CASSQGCDRRGVQPQHF.

This chain uses TRBV28 with TRBJ2-5; D not resolved. The germline gives CDR1 MDHEN, CDR2 SYDVKM. CDR3 size: 13 residues. V gave up 5 bases and J gave up 5 bases, with 12 bases separating them. CDR3 nucleotide sequence: TGTGCCAGCAGTCTACCGGTGCTCGAGACCCAGTACTTC. Amino acid sequence: CASSLPVLETQYF. Full variable domain (outside the CDR3, taken from reference TRBV28 and TRBJ2-5): DVKVTQSSRYLVKRTGEKVFLECVQDMDHENMFWYRQDPGLGLRLIYFSYDVKMKEKGDIPEGYSVSREKKERFSLILESASTNQTSMYLCASSLPVLETQYFGPGTRLLVL.

V usage is TRBV7-3 and J usage is TRBJ2-7; either TRBD1 or TRBD2 may supply D (5 bases each). V lost 5 bases, J lost 4 bases, and 9 bases lay in between. The CDR3 totals 12 residues. Germline V CDR1 and CDR2: SGHTA, FQGTGA. CDR3 sequence: CASSKRGYEQYF. Written as DNA, the CDR3 is TGTGCCAGCAGCAAGAGGGGATACGAGCAGTACTTC.

V gene TRBV5-1 combines with J gene TRBJ2-3; 8 nucleotides match TRBD2. Losses at the gene ends were 0 bases for V and 4 bases for J; bases not matched to a gene: 7. Germline V gene data show CDR1 as SGHRS and CDR2 as YFSETQ. The CDR3 length is 16 residues. CDR3 amino acids: CASSLGASGGSDTQYF. CDR3 DNA: TGCGCCAGCAGCTTGGGGGCCAGCGGGGGCTCAGATACGCAGTATTTT.

CDR3 sequence reads: CASSAYTGWDEQFF. In DNA form, the CDR3 reads TGTGCCAGCAGTGCTTATACAGGGTGGGATGAGCAGTTCTTC. The genes are TRBV6-5 and TRBJ2-1; D is possibly TRBD1 (6 bases). Germline V gene data show CDR1 as MNHEY and CDR2 as SVGAGI. The V and J ends lost 5 bases and 8 bases respectively, with 16 bases between them. CDR3 length: 14 residues.

This clone was counted a few times. The rearrangement joins TRBV9 to TRBJ1-3; 7 bases match TRBD1. This CDR3 has 15 amino acids. Germline V CDR1 and CDR2: SGDLS, YYNGEE. With 3 bases clipped from V and 4 bases from J, the junction kept 7 bases outside the gene matches. CDR3 in amino acids: CASSGQGTSGNTIYF. The CDR3 DNA is TGTGCCAGCAGCGGACAGGGAACTTCGGGAAACACCATATATTTT.

J is TRBJ1-2 and V is TRBV11-2; the match to TRBD1 covers 7 bases. Trimming cost V 7 bases and J 4 bases; bases outside gene matches: 6. The germline gives CDR1 SGHAT, CDR2 FQNNGV. This CDR3 contains 13 residues. CDR3 sequence (DNA): TGTGCCAGCACCAACAGGGGCGGCTATGGCTACACCTTC. Residues: CASTNRGGYGYTF.

The V gene is TRBV11-3, the J gene TRBJ2-5, with a possible D match to TRBD2 (7 bases). CDR1 is SGHNT and CDR2 is YENEEA in the germline V gene. V gave up 4 bases and J gave up 4 bases, with 19 bases separating them. The CDR3 spans 16 residues. CDR3 protein: CASSSGGRGLRETQYF. CDR3 sequence (DNA): TGTGCCAGCAGCTCGGGGGGCAGGGGTTTAAGAGAGACCCAGTACTTC.

The CDR3 here is CASSEAGARSGNTIYF. In DNA form, the CDR3 reads TGTGCCAGCAGTGAAGCTGGGGCTCGCTCTGGAAACACCATATATTTT. The gene calls are TRBV6-1 and TRBJ1-3; tentatively, D is TRBD1 (5 bases). Germline CDR1 reads MNHNS; CDR2 reads SASEGT. The CDR3 runs to 16 residues. Trimming cost V 0 bases and J 0 bases, with 9 bases left between them.

This chain links TRBV5-1 with TRBJ2-3; TRBD2 aligns across 7 bases. The CDR3 consists of 14 residues. Germline V gives CDR1 SGHRS, CDR2 YFSETQ. Losses at the gene ends were 2 bases for V and 2 bases for J; bases not matched to a gene: 2. The CDR3 loop is CASSLQRDTDTQYF. The CDR3 region has the DNA TGCGCCAGCAGCTTACAGCGGGACACAGATACGCAGTATTTT.

The gene calls are TRBV2 and TRBJ1-1; D perhaps matches TRBD1 (5 bases). The CDR3 runs to 12 residues. The V gene's germline CDR1 is SNHLY and CDR2 FYNNEI. With 1 base removed from V and 8 bases from J, the gap between germline ends came to 8 bases. CDR3 sequence reads: CASSEGRDEAFF. The CDR3 nucleotides are TGTGCCAGCAGTGAAGGCAGGGACGAAGCTTTCTTT. Full variable domain (missing parts from reference TRBV2 and TRBJ1-1): EPEVTQTPSHQVTQMGQEVILRCVPISNHLYFYWYRQILGQKVEFLVSFYNNEISEKSEIFDDQFSVERPDGSNFTLKIRSTKLEDSAMYFCASSEGRDEAFFGQGTRLTVV.

The V call is TRBV14, the J call TRBJ2-7; D might be TRBD2 (5 bases). Germline V gene sequence: CDR1 SGHDN, CDR2 FVKESK. This CDR3 contains 15 residues. The germline V and J ends were trimmed by 2 bases and 2 bases, with 13 bases remaining between them. CDR3 nucleotides: TGTGCCAGCAGCCAAAATACCGGGATCACCTACGAGCAGTACTTC. Amino acids: CASSQNTGITYEQYF.

This chain uses TRBV19 with TRBJ1-1; 7 nucleotides line up with TRBD1. CDR1 and CDR2 from the germline V gene are LNHDA and SQIVND (reference sequence). Trimming removed 1 base from V and 0 bases from J; junction bases left unmatched: 11. The CDR3 is made up of 18 amino acids. CDR3 sequence reads: CASSIGSYDRAMNTEAFF. The CDR3 DNA reads TGTGCCAGTAGTATAGGCTCTTACGACAGGGCTATGAACACTGAAGCTTTCTTT.

The V gene is TRBV29-1, the J gene TRBJ2-2, with 10 nucleotides matching TRBD2. Trimming took 4 bases from V and 7 from J; bases not matched to a gene: 15. Germline lookup yields CDR1 SQVTM and CDR2 ANQGSEA. The CDR3 is 17 amino acids. The CDR3 DNA follows: TGCAGCGTTGTGAGGCCTCCTAGCGGGAGTATGGGCGGGGAGCTGTTTTTT. This sequence encodes CSVVRPPSGSMGGELFF.

The CDR3 coding sequence is TGTGCCAGCACCCTTGGGGGGGGGACACAAGAGACCCAGTACTTC. This sequence encodes CASTLGGGTQETQYF. V and J are TRBV7-8 and TRBJ2-5; possible D gene TRBD2, 7 bases. This CDR3 spans 15 amino acids. From germline, CDR1 is SGHVS and CDR2 FQNEAQ. The ends were cut back, 7 bases at V and 2 bases at J, with 17 bases in the middle.

V gene TRBV12-5 combines with J gene TRBJ2-2; D uncertain. The CDR3 is 11 residues long. Germline loops: CDR1 LGHNT, CDR2 FRNRAP. V shed 6 bases and J shed 8 bases, with 7 bases lying between them. CDR3 sequence reads: CASGPPGELFF. Written as DNA, the CDR3 is TGTGCTAGTGGCCCTCCGGGGGAGCTGTTTTTT.

The V and J genes are TRBV19 and TRBJ2-7, with TRBD2 identical over 9 bases. The CDR3 is made up of 18 amino acids. Per the germline V gene, CDR1 is LNHDA and CDR2 is SQIVND (reference sequence). V shed 4 bases, J shed 1 base, and the junction held 14 bases outside the gene matches. The CDR3 DNA sequence: TGTGCCAGTAGTAACCCTCCCGGTGCCCTAGCGGGATCCTACGAGCAGTACTTC. Protein sequence: CASSNPPGALAGSYEQYF.

The chain combines TRBV7-8 with TRBJ2-2; 11 nucleotides align to TRBD2. The CDR3 consists of 18 residues. Germline assignment: CDR1 SGHVS and CDR2 FQNEAQ. V was pared by 2 bases and J by 4 bases, with 9 bases of the junction left unmatched. In nucleotides, the CDR3 is TGTGCCAGCAGCTTAATGGCACTAGCGGGAGCGGGCACCGGGGAGCTGTTTTTT. Protein sequence: CASSLMALAGAGTGELFF. Full variable domain (remainder filled in from reference TRBV7-8 and TRBJ2-2): GAGVSQSPRYKVAKRGQDVALRCDPISGHVSLFWYQQALGQGPEFLTYFQNEAQLDKSGLPSDRFFAERPEGSVSTLKIQRTQQEDSAVYLCASSLMALAGAGTGELFFGEGSRLTVL.

The V and J genes are TRBV5-8 and TRBJ1-2; D is uncertain. There are 14 residues in the CDR3. Germline V gene data show CDR1 as SGHTS and CDR2 as YDEGEE. V was pared by 4 bases and J by 1 base, with 11 bases between. CDR3 sequence reads: CASSPLMDNYGYTF. The DNA of the CDR3 is TGTGCCAGCAGCCCCCTAATGGATAACTATGGCTACACCTTC.

This clone came up a few times. The rearrangement links TRBV19 to TRBJ2-5, with a possible D match to TRBD1 (5 bases). V was shortened by 4 bases and J by 5 bases, with 14 bases between the two germline ends. The CDR3 spans 14 residues. Germline CDR1 and CDR2: LNHDA and SQIVND (reference sequence). The DNA of the CDR3 is TGTGCCAGTAGTACCATGGGGCACGGGGAGACCCAGTACTTC. Translated, it gives CASSTMGHGETQYF.

The V and J genes are TRBV2 and TRBJ2-1, with TRBD2 identical over 12 bases. The V gene's germline CDR1 is SNHLY and CDR2 FYNNEI. The CDR3 covers 13 residues. The J segment lost 8 bases and the V segment lost 9 bases, leaving 5 bases of the junction unmatched. Here the CDR3 reads CARGLAGRHEQFF. The CDR3 DNA reads TGTGCCAGAGGACTAGCGGGAAGACATGAGCAGTTCTTC.

The rearrangement joins TRBV6-4 to TRBJ2-2; no definite D call. The V and J ends lost 7 bases and 4 bases respectively, with 13 bases between them. CDR3 length equals 14 residues. The germline V gene encodes CDR1 MRHNA and CDR2 SNTAGT. The CDR3 loop reads CASTPAPGTGELFF. CDR3 nucleotides: TGTGCCAGCACCCCCGCTCCGGGCACCGGGGAGCTGTTTTTT.

J is TRBJ1-1 and V is TRBV7-9, with 7 bases identical to TRBD1. This CDR3 is built from 13 residues. The junction had 8 bases not matched to a gene; V was cut back by 5 bases and J by 8 bases. Germline CDR1 SEHNR, CDR2 FQNEAQ (reference sequence). The CDR3 region has the DNA TGTGCCAGCAGCCTTCCGGGACAGCGCGAAGCTTTCTTT. Protein product: CASSLPGQREAFF.

The V call is TRBV7-9, the J call TRBJ1-5; 10 nucleotides line up with TRBD1. Germline trimming cut 3 bases from V and 2 bases from J; bases unmatched to any gene: 4. Germline V gene data show CDR1 as SEHNR and CDR2 as FQNEAQ (reference sequence). The CDR3 is 16 amino acids. In nucleotides, the CDR3 is TGTGCCAGCAGCTTCGCCGGGACAGGGGGCAATCAGCCCCAGCATTTT. It yields the protein CASSFAGTGGNQPQHF.

This chain connects TRBV6-1 to TRBJ1-4; 7 nucleotides align to TRBD1. Germline loops: CDR1 MNHNS, CDR2 SASEGT. V trimming: 1 base; J trimming: 6 bases; junction bases outside the gene matches: 2. The CDR3 has 14 amino acids. For the CDR3, the DNA is TGTGCCAGCAGTGAAGGAGGGGGCTATGAAAAACTGTTTTTT. Its protein is CASSEGGGYEKLFF.